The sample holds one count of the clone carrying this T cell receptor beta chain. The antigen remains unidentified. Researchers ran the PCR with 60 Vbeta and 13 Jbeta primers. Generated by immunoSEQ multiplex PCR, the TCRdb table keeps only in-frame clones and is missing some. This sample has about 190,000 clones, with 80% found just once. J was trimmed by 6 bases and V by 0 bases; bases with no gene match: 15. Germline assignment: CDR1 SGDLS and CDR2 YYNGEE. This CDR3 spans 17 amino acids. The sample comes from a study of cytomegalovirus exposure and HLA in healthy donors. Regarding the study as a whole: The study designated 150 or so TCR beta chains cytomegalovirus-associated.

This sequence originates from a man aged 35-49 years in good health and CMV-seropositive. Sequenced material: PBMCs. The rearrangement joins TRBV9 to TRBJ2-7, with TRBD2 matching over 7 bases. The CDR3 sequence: CASSVGGAGQEFTEQYF. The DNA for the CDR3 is TGTGCCAGCAGCGTAGGGGGAGCGGGGCAGGAGTTTACCGAGCAGTACTTC.